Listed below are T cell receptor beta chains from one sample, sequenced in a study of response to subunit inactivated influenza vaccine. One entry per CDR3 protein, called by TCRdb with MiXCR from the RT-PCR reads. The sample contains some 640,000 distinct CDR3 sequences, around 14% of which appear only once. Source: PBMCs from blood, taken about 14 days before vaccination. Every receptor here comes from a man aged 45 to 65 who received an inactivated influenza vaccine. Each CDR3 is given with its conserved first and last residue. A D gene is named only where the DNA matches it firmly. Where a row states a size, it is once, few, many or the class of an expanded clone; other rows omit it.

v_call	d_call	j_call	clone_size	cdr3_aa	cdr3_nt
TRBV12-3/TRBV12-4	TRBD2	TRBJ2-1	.	CASSLEAGAQFF	TGTGCCAGCAGTTTAGAAGCGGGAGCGCAGTTCTTC
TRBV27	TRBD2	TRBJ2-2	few	CASSPSSGGAPGELFF	TGTGCCAGCAGTCCCTCTAGCGGGGGGGCCCCCGGGGAGCTGTTTTTT
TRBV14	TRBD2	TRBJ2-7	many	CASSERTSRLYEQYF	TGTGCCAGCAGCGAACGGACTAGCCGACTCTACGAGCAGTACTTC
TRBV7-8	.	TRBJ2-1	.	CAHLGPGHRPSSYNEQFF	TGTGCTCATCTGGGGCCGGGACACCGGCCTAGCTCCTACAATGAGCAGTTCTTC
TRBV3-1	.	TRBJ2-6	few	CASSKSDTLSGANVLTF	TGTGCCAGCAGCAAATCGGACACCCTATCTGGGGCCAACGTCCTGACTTTC
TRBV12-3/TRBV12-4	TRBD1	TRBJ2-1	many	CASSRRQGAGRGQFF	TGTGCCAGCAGCCGGAGACAGGGGGCAGGTAGGGGGCAGTTCTTC
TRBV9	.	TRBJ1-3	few	CASSVRDGNSGNTIYF	TGTGCCAGCAGCGTAAGGGACGGAAACTCTGGAAACACCATATATTTT
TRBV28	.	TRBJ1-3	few	CASRIQGRSGNTIYF	TGTGCCAGCAGGATACAGGGTCGCTCTGGAAACACCATATATTTT
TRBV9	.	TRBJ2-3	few	CASSADTKGDTQYF	TGTGCCAGCAGCGCGGACACAAAGGGTGATACGCAGTATTTT
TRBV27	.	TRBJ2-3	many	CASRTRTPDAKDTQYF	TGTGCCAGCAGGACCCGGACCCCCGATGCCAAAGATACGCAGTATTTT
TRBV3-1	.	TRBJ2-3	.	CASSQDIGGPTTDTQYF	TGTGCCAGCAGCCAAGATATCGGCGGACCGACCACAGATACGCAGTATTTT
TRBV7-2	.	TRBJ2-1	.	CASSEAGAEPAYEQFF	TGTGCCAGCAGCGAAGCCGGGGCAGAACCTGCCTACGAGCAGTTCTTC
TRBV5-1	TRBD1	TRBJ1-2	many	CASSPGTGSYGYTF	TGCGCCAGCAGCCCTGGGACAGGGAGCTATGGCTACACCTTC
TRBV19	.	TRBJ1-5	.	CASSGRTVSNQPQHF	TGTGCCAGTAGCGGACGGACGGTTAGCAATCAGCCCCAGCATTTT
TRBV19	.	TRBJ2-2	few	CASSIYGLGGELFF	TGTGCCAGTAGTATTTACGGGCTGGGCGGGGAGCTGTTTTTT
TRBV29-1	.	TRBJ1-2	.	CSVLGGLEYGYTF	TGCAGCGTGCTGGGTGGACTAGAGTATGGCTACACCTTC
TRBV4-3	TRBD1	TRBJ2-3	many	CASSQGDRGQADTQYF	TGCGCCAGCAGCCAAGGCGACAGGGGTCAGGCAGATACGCAGTATTTT
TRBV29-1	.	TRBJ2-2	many	CSVGLGMNTGELFF	TGCAGCGTTGGTCTCGGTATGAACACCGGGGAGCTGTTTTTT
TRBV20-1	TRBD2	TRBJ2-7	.	CSAPAPLAGGSYEQYF	TGCAGTGCCCCAGCCCCCCTAGCGGGAGGGTCCTACGAGCAGTACTTC
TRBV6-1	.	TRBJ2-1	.	CASREGRGTYNEQFF	TGTGCCAGCAGGGAGGGGAGGGGGACCTACAATGAGCAGTTCTTC
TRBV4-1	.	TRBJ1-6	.	CASSQTNLRLASSYNSPLHF	TGCGCCAGCAGCCAAACTAACCTTAGACTGGCGAGCTCCTATAATTCACCCCTCCACTTT
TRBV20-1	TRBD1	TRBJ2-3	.	CSATDRGLSTDTQYF	TGCAGTGCTACCGACAGGGGTTTGAGCACAGATACGCAGTATTTT
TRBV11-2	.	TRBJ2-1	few	CASSLGLVSYNEQFF	TGTGCCAGCAGCTTAGGGCTAGTTTCCTACAATGAGCAGTTCTTC
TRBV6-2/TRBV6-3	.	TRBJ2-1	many	CASSYSSGRPYNEQFF	TGTGCCAGCAGTTATTCCTCAGGGCGACCCTACAATGAGCAGTTCTTC
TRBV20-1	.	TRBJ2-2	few	CSARTDPRGELFF	TGCAGTGCTAGGACAGATCCCCGGGGGGAGCTGTTTTTT
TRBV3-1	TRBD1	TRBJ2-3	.	CASSHIFKTGGVTDTQYF	TGTGCCAGCAGCCACATCTTCAAGACAGGGGGAGTCACAGACACGCAGTATTTT
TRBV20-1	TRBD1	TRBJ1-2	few	CSAEPGQGVYGYTF	TGCAGTGCTGAGCCGGGACAGGGTGTTTATGGCTACACCTTC
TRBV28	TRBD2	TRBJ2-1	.	CASSGRLALANNEQFF	TGTGCCAGCAGTGGAAGACTAGCCTTGGCCAACAATGAGCAGTTCTTC
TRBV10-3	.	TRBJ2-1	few	CAISGAPTSSYNEQFF	TGTGCCATCAGTGGGGCGCCGACTAGCTCCTACAATGAGCAGTTCTTC
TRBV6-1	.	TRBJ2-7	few	CASRSTGLRSYEQYF	TGTGCCAGCAGGTCGACAGGACTTCGTTCCTACGAGCAGTACTTC
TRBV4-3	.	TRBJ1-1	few	CASSQEKGGTEAFF	TGCGCCAGCAGCCAAGAGAAGGGAGGGACTGAAGCTTTCTTT
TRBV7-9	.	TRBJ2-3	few	CASSFPSGRDTQYF	TGTGCCAGCAGCTTCCCCTCCGGGCGGGATACGCAGTATTTT
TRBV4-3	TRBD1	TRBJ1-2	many	CASSQEQGLGYTF	TGCGCCAGCAGCCAAGAACAGGGGCTTGGCTACACCTTC
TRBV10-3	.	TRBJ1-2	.	CAISESNKYGYTF	TGTGCCATCAGTGAGTCAAATAAGTATGGCTACACCTTC
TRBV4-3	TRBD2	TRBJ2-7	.	CASSQNPSGRVREQYF	TGCGCCAGCAGCCAGAACCCCAGCGGGAGGGTCCGCGAGCAGTACTTC
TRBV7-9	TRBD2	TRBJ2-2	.	CARTRGNNTGELFF	TGTGCCAGAACGCGGGGGAATAACACCGGGGAGCTGTTTTTT
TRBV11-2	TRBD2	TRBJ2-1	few	CASSGLQREAPSYNEQFF	TGTGCCAGCAGCGGATTACAGCGGGAGGCTCCCTCCTACAATGAGCAGTTCTTC
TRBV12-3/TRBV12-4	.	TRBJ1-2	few	CASSPTTAYGYTF	TGTGCCAGCAGTCCAACGACAGCCTATGGCTACACCTTC
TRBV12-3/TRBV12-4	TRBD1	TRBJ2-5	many	CASSWTGGVQETQYF	TGTGCCAGCAGCTGGACAGGGGGGGTCCAAGAGACCCAGTACTTC
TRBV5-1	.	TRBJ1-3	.	CASSLDPSSGNTIYF	TGCGCCAGCTCACTGGATCCTTCCTCTGGAAACACCATATATTTT
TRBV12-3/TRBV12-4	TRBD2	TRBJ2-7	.	CASSPRSGMFEQYF	TGTGCCAGCAGTCCGCGGAGCGGGATGTTCGAGCAGTACTTC
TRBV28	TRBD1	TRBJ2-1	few	CASSVLDRPHEQFF	TGTGCCAGCAGCGTCTTGGACAGGCCCCATGAGCAGTTCTTC
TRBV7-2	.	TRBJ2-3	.	CASSLGAKRGTDTQYF	TGTGCCAGCAGCTTAGGGGCTAAGAGGGGCACAGATACGCAGTATTTT
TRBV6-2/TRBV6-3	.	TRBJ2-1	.	CASSFLGAYNEQFF	TGTGCCAGCAGTTTCCTGGGGGCCTACAATGAGCAGTTCTTC
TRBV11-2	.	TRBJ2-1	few	CASSIHRDGEQFF	TGTGCCAGCAGCATCCACAGGGACGGTGAGCAGTTCTTC
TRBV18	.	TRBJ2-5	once	CASSPPNFQETQYF	TGTGCCAGCTCACCACCCAACTTCCAAGAGACCCAGTACTTC
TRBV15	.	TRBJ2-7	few	CATSNGGFNEQYF	TGTGCCACCAGCAACGGGGGCTTCAACGAGCAGTACTTC
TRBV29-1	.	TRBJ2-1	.	CSVGASLSYNEQFF	TGCAGCGTAGGGGCATCGCTCTCCTACAATGAGCAGTTCTTC
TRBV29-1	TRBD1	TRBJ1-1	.	CSVGDRSNTEAFF	TGCAGCGTCGGGGACAGGTCAAACACTGAAGCTTTCTTT
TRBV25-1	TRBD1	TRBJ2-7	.	CASSPPGQGVNEQYF	TGTGCCAGCAGTCCCCCAGGACAGGGGGTCAACGAGCAGTACTTC
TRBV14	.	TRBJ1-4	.	CASSQQGASGKLFF	TGTGCCAGCAGCCAACAGGGCGCTTCGGGGAAACTGTTTTTT
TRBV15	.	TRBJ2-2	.	CATSTSVTGTGELFF	TGTGCCACCAGCACTAGTGTCACCGGGACAGGGGAGCTGTTTTTT
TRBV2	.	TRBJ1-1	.	CASSQGPGWNTEAFF	TGTGCCAGCAGCCAAGGACCGGGATGGAACACTGAAGCTTTCTTT
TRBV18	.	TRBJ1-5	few	CASSPRVGLVQPQHF	TGTGCCAGCTCACCTAGGGTGGGGTTGGTTCAGCCCCAGCATTTT
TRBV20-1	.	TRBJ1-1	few	CSARGRGNTEAFF	TGCAGTGCTAGAGGGCGGGGTAACACTGAAGCTTTCTTT
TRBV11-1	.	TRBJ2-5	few	CASSLVGTSKETQYF	TGTGCCAGCAGCTTAGTGGGGACTTCCAAGGAGACCCAGTACTTC
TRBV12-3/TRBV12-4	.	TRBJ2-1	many	CASTLGIRINNEQFF	TGTGCCAGCACCCTCGGGATTAGGATTAACAATGAGCAGTTCTTC
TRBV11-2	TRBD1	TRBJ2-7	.	CASRITGVVPYEQYF	TGTGCCAGCAGAATAACAGGGGTGGTCCCCTACGAGCAGTACTTC
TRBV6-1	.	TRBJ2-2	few	CASSETAVGELFF	TGTGCCAGCAGTGAGACAGCCGTCGGGGAGCTGTTTTTT